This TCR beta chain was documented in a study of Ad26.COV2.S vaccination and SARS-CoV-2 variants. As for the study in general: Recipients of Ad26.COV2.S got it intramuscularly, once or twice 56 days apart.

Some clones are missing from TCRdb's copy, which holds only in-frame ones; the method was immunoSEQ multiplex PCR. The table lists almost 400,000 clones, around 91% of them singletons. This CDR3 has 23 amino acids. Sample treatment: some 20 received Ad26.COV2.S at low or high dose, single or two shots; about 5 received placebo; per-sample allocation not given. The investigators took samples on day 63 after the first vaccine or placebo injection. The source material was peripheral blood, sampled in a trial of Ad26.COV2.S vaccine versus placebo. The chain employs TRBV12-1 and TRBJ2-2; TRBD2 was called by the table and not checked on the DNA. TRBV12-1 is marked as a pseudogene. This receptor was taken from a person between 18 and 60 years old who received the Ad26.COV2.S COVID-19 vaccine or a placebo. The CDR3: CASSFGHPVWDLAGVPDTGELFF. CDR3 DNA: TGTGCCAGCAGCTTCGGACACCCCGTCTGGGACCTAGCGGGAGTACCGGACACCGGGGAGCTGTTTTTT.